The present entry profiles one T cell receptor (beta chain) with its context. Its antigen remains unidentified. The data are from a study of T cell responses to AZD1222 COVID-19 vaccine. For the study at large: Second-dose timings of about 4 or about 12 weeks were pooled. Study-level points and caveats: The study found Spike-specific TCR breadth and depth rose after two AZD1222 doses. None of the repertoires were sampled until the peak T cell response had passed.

Libraries were prepared by immunoSEQ multiplex PCR; TCRdb keeps only in-frame clonotypes and omits some of them. In the table there are 150,000 or so clones, roughly nine tenths of which are singletons. Trimming stripped 6 bases from V and 0 bases from J, with 8 bases between. Per the germline V gene, CDR1 is SGHDN and CDR2 is FVKESK. This CDR3 has 13 amino acids. This receptor was taken from an adult in good health. Sample: peripheral blood, taken on day 0 of AZD1222 vaccination. The chain combines TRBV14 with TRBJ1-1; D unresolved. CDR3 DNA: TGTGCCAGCAGAGGGCAGCTGAACACTGAAGCTTTCTTT. The encoded protein is CASRGQLNTEAFF.